A selection of T cell receptor beta chains follows, all from one sample in a study of T cell responses to AZD1222 COVID-19 vaccine. The method was immunoSEQ multiplex PCR; TCRdb's version includes in-frame clones alone and lacks a portion of them. Altogether some 130,000 clones are present, 92% being singletons, with the ten largest covering less than 4.5%. Here the sequenced sample was peripheral blood, taken on day 0 of AZD1222 vaccination. The receptor source for this set is an adult in good health. CDR3s include the opening cysteine and the closing phenylalanine or tryptophan. Each record gives: D gene, J gene, CDR3 length, V gene, CDR3 protein. A D gene is named only where the DNA matches it firmly.

-,TRBJ2-3,11,TRBV12-3/TRBV12-4,CASSYTDTQYF
-,TRBJ2-1,14,TRBV7-2,CASSLILRSNEQFF
-,TRBJ1-1,16,TRBV27,CASSLGVGIMNTEAFF
-,TRBJ1-2,15,TRBV28,CASFGQDRANYGYTF
-,TRBJ1-3,14,TRBV5-1,CASRKDFSGNTIYF
-,TRBJ1-2,15,TRBV11-2,CASSSLWRGSYGYTF
-,TRBJ1-1,17,TRBV19,CASSIYPGRPLNTEAFF
-,TRBJ2-2,12,TRBV10-3,CAISGAVGELFF
TRBD1,TRBJ1-6,17,TRBV28,CASNTPPGQGNNSPLHF
-,TRBJ2-2,13,TRBV12-3/TRBV12-4,CASTQGNTGELFF
-,TRBJ1-1,16,TRBV28,CASSIEGRKALTEAFF
-,TRBJ1-1,15,TRBV3-1/TRBV3-2,CASSQAGLPNTEAFF
-,TRBJ2-2,13,TRBV7-8,CASSLPDTGELFF
-,TRBJ2-7,13,TRBV7-9,CASRDSSSYEQYF
TRBD1,TRBJ1-4,13,TRBV2,CASMSGGREKLFF
TRBD2,TRBJ2-2,15,TRBV3-1/TRBV3-2,CASSPGGGVTGELFF
-,TRBJ2-7,11,TRBV12-3/TRBV12-4,CASSKYYEQYF
-,TRBJ2-5,12,TRBV19,CASSGHQETQYF
-,TRBJ1-1,11,TRBV19,CASSMGRSTFF
-,TRBJ1-5,13,TRBV27,CASSLRRGQPQHF
-,TRBJ2-7,12,TRBV28,CASSPPIYEQYF
-,TRBJ2-1,16,TRBV7-2,CASSLGRVGGNNEQFF
-,TRBJ2-1,12,TRBV28,CASCLLYNEQFF
TRBD1,TRBJ1-2,15,TRBV9,CASSASGTVNYGYTF
TRBD2,TRBJ2-3,19,TRBV9,CASSPPLAGGHGEADTQYF
-,TRBJ2-1,16,TRBV4-1,CASSQDTPGLRVRQFF
-,TRBJ2-1,19,TRBV19,CASTTSRVSGVSLSREQFF
-,TRBJ2-2,17,TRBV14,CASSQFVTWENTGELFF
-,TRBJ2-2,17,TRBV4-3,CASSQDPFGGNTGELFF
-,TRBJ1-6,13,TRBV27,CASSLGGASPLHF
TRBD1,TRBJ2-1,15,TRBV18,CASSPRDRVKNEQFF
-,TRBJ2-2,15,TRBV21-1,CASPGGQGETGELFF
-,TRBJ1-2,13,TRBV6-5,CASSHNPLYGYTF
-,TRBJ2-7,13,TRBV30,CAWRTAFSYEQYF
-,TRBJ1-6,13,TRBV5-5,CASSLYSDGIIHF
TRBD2,TRBJ2-7,14,TRBV19,CASSPGTGGYEQYF
-,TRBJ2-7,15,TRBV28,CASSLVLGESYEQYF
TRBD2,TRBJ2-1,15,TRBV5-4,CASSLGLAGVNEQFF
-,TRBJ1-1,13,TRBV5-4,CASSRDVGTEAFF
TRBD2,TRBJ2-7,14,TRBV11-2,CASSRAGGPSEQYF
-,TRBJ1-5,15,TRBV5-6,CASSFRGSRNQPQHF
-,TRBJ2-3,15,TRBV3-1/TRBV3-2,CASSLGVVATDTQYF
-,TRBJ1-3,15,TRBV5-5,CASSLEGLGGNTIYF
TRBD1,TRBJ1-1,18,TRBV5-6,CASSGAPLTGLVNTEAFF
-,TRBJ1-1,14,TRBV3-1/TRBV3-2,CASSLAYQGTEAFF
-,TRBJ1-2,13,TRBV27,CASSPSGIYGYTF